A single sample is the source of the 27 T cell receptor beta chains below, sequenced in a study of T cell clonotyping in hematopoietic cell transplantation. The time point was: recipient sample about 28 days before transplant, after cytoreduction. Only in-frame clones appear in the TCRdb table, and some are missing; sequencing was by immunoSEQ multiplex PCR. This sample has fewer than 8,500 clones, with under 98% found just once. The material was peripheral blood mononuclear cells, obtained before stem cell transplant. Source of these receptors: a man in his sixties or seventies with acute myeloid leukemia. Some clones in this sample may be carry-over from other donors' samples.

This chain uses TRBV2 with TRBJ2-2; D is possibly TRBD2 (5 bases). CDR1 SNHLY and CDR2 FYNNEI come from the germline V gene. V lost 6 bases and J 2 bases, leaving 7 bases between the germline ends. CDR3 length: 13 amino acids. The DNA for the CDR3 is TGTGCCAGCAGCGGGATAAACACCGGGGAGCTGTTTTTT. Residues: CASSGINTGELFF.

This chain uses TRBV11-3 with TRBJ2-3; TRBD1 matches 9 bases. This CDR3 comprises 16 residues. V lost 4 bases and J lost 1; bases outside the gene matches: 6. CDR1 is SGHNT and CDR2 is YENEEA in the germline V gene. CDR3 sequence reads: CASSSRQGGGTDTQYF. Here the CDR3 DNA reads TGTGCCAGCAGCTCCCGACAGGGGGGAGGCACAGATACGCAGTATTTT.

CDR3 in DNA: TGTGCCAGCAGCCCTTCCTCGGCGGAGGACCAAGAGACCCAGTACTTC. Amino acids: CASSPSSAEDQETQYF. The chain employs TRBV7-9 and TRBJ2-5; a possible D gene is TRBD2 (5 bases). CDR1 is SEHNR, CDR2 FQNEAQ, per germline (reference sequence). V was shortened by 5 bases and J by 0 bases, with 16 bases between the two germline ends. The CDR3 is 16 amino acids.

J is TRBJ2-1 and V is TRBV6-5; unclear D gene. The CDR3 runs to 13 residues. Trimming took 0 bases from V and 4 from J, leaving 4 bases between them. In germline, CDR1 is MNHEY, CDR2 SVGAGI. The CDR3 reads CASSYSVYNEQFF. The CDR3 DNA reads as TGTGCCAGCAGTTACTCGGTTTACAATGAGCAGTTCTTC.

This chain joins TRBV6-6 and TRBJ2-1; D unresolved. This CDR3 has 12 residues. Trimming removed 6 bases at V and 2 bases at J, with 5 bases between. Germline CDR1 MNHNY, CDR2 SVGAGI (reference sequence). The CDR3 is CASSPAYNEQFF. The CDR3 nucleotides are TGTGCCAGCAGCCCGGCCTACAATGAGCAGTTCTTC.

The genes are TRBV27 and TRBJ1-2; 10 bases agree with TRBD1. This CDR3 has 17 amino acids. Germline values: CDR1 MNHEY, CDR2 SMNVEV (reference sequence). J gave up 4 bases and V 6 bases, and 14 bases lay outside the gene matches. For the CDR3, the DNA is TGTGCCAGCAGGAGACAGGGGGCGCAACTCGTGGGCTATGGCTACACCTTC. It is translated as CASRRQGAQLVGYGYTF.

This clone was counted once. The genes are TRBV7-3 and TRBJ1-2; D gene ambiguous. Per germline, CDR1 SGHTA and CDR2 FQGTGA. Trimming took off 5 bases at V and 2 bases at J, with 9 bases between the two ends. The CDR3 is made up of 13 amino acids. The DNA for the CDR3 is TGTGCCAGCAGCCAAGCGGGGAACTATGGCTACACCTTC. Its translation: CASSQAGNYGYTF.

The V gene is TRBV4-3, the J gene TRBJ2-1, with 7 bases aligning to TRBD2. The CDR3 sequence is 17 residues long. Losses at the gene ends were 0 bases for V and 4 bases for J; bases not matched to a gene: 9. Looked up from germline, CDR1 is LGHNA and CDR2 is YSLEER. Here the CDR3 reads CASSQERLRERYNEQFF. The CDR3 DNA is TGCGCCAGCAGCCAAGAAAGATTGCGGGAGAGGTACAATGAGCAGTTCTTC.

The rearrangement uses TRBV28 and TRBJ2-7, with a weak D call TRBD1 (6 bases). CDR1 MDHEN and CDR2 SYDVKM come from the germline V gene. The CDR3 sequence is 19 residues long. Trimming left V 7 bases short and J 0 bases short, with 28 bases between. The CDR3 spells CASILRVPGQGHYSYEQYF. Here the CDR3 DNA reads TGTGCCAGCATCCTCAGGGTCCCGGGACAAGGCCACTACTCCTACGAGCAGTACTTC.

V is TRBV6-5 and J is TRBJ1-5; D possibly corresponds to TRBD1 (5 bases). V was shortened by 0 bases and J by 7 bases, with 7 bases between the two germline ends. CDR3 length: 13 residues. Germline V CDR1 and CDR2: MNHEY, SVGAGI. This CDR3 reads CASSYSTEQPQHF. DNA of the CDR3: TGTGCCAGCAGTTACTCGACAGAACAGCCCCAGCATTTT.

The chain carries TRBV5-6 and TRBJ2-5; D call uncertain. The CDR3 sequence is 14 residues long. Trimming shortened V by 3 bases and J by 3 bases, and 12 bases separated the two germline ends. Germline lookup yields CDR1 SGHDT and CDR2 YYEEEE. As DNA, the CDR3 is TGTGCCAGCAGCTACCAGATGGCCAAAGAGACCCAGTACTTC. Its translation is CASSYQMAKETQYF.

The chain links TRBV14 to TRBJ2-2; no firm D call. The germline V gene encodes CDR1 SGHDN and CDR2 FVKESK. The CDR3 is 13 amino acids. The V and J ends lost 1 base and 5 bases respectively, with 5 bases between them. The CDR3 spells CASSQVRTGELFF. The CDR3 bases are TGTGCCAGCAGCCAAGTACGTACCGGGGAGCTGTTTTTT.

This chain connects TRBV6-1 to TRBJ1-6; tentative D call: TRBD1 (5 bases). Per the germline V gene, CDR1 is MNHNS and CDR2 is SASEGT. The CDR3 extends over 18 amino acids. V lost 0 bases and J lost 0, with 12 bases in between. CDR3 sequence (DNA): TGTGCCAGCAGTGAAGCGCGGGGGACTAGCTCCTATAATTCACCCCTCCACTTT. Residues: CASSEARGTSSYNSPLHF.

The CDR3 nucleotides read TGTGCCTCCCCGGGACAGGGGCAAGAGACCCAGTACTTC. Residues: CASPGQGQETQYF. J is TRBJ2-5 and V is TRBV30, with TRBD1 matching 10 bases. The CDR3 runs 13 residues. CDR1 and CDR2 from the germline V gene are GTSNPN and SVGIG (reference sequence). After removal of 7 bases from V and 2 bases from J, the junction contained 4 bases not matched to a gene.

The CDR3 DNA follows: TGTGCCAGCAGCTTAAACACATTAAACTATGGCTACACCTTC. Its translation: CASSLNTLNYGYTF. The chain recombines TRBV7-6 with TRBJ1-2; D not resolved. Between the trimmed V and J ends, which lost 2 bases and 2 bases, there was a span of 9 bases. In germline, CDR1 is SGHVS, CDR2 FNYEAQ. CDR3 length: 14 residues.

Here the CDR3 DNA reads TGTGCCATCAGTGAGTCCGAGGGGGGGAGAAAAGCTTTCTTT. Translation gives CAISESEGGRKAFF. The chain employs TRBV10-3 and TRBJ1-1; weak D call: TRBD1 (6 bases). Between the trimmed V and J ends, which lost 0 bases and 9 bases, there was a span of 14 bases. The germline CDR1 and CDR2 sequences are ENHRY and SYGVKD. CDR3 size: 14 residues.

The rearrangement links TRBV4-1 to TRBJ1-2; D possibly corresponds to TRBD1 (5 bases). Trimming took off 1 base at V and 3 bases at J, with 18 bases between the two ends. Germline CDR1 is MGHRA and CDR2 is YSYEKL. The CDR3 runs to 17 residues. CDR3 loop: CASSQVGATSSDYGYTF. For the CDR3, the DNA is TGCGCCAGCAGCCAAGTAGGGGCAACATCGAGCGACTATGGCTACACCTTC.

DNA for the CDR3: TGTGCCAGCAGAAACATGGATAGCAATCAGCCCCAGCATTTT. Translating gives CASRNMDSNQPQHF. The chain is built from TRBV5-4 and TRBJ1-5; D gene ambiguous. V gave up 5 bases and J gave up 0 bases, with 9 bases separating them. The germline V gene encodes CDR1 SGHNT and CDR2 YYREEE (reference sequence). CDR3 size: 14 residues.

The chain couples TRBV9 to TRBJ1-3; TRBD1 aligns across 9 bases. Germline CDR1 SGDLS, CDR2 YYNGEE. The CDR3 spans 16 residues. Trimming took 0 bases from V and 2 from J; bases not matched to a gene: 3. CDR3: CASSVGGTGTGNTIYF. The CDR3 bases are TGTGCCAGCAGCGTAGGGGGGACAGGGACTGGAAACACCATATATTTT.

The chain is built from TRBV29-1 and TRBJ2-2; 7 bases fit TRBD2. The ends lost 2 bases at V and 0 bases at J; junction bases unmatched: 3. The CDR3 extends over 15 amino acids. The germline gives CDR1 SQVTM, CDR2 ANQGSEA. CDR3 protein: CSVERLAANTGELFF. The CDR3 DNA follows: TGCAGCGTTGAACGACTAGCCGCGAACACCGGGGAGCTGTTTTTT.

This clone was found once. The chain combines TRBV4-2 with TRBJ1-1; 7 nucleotides agree with TRBD1. J lost 1 base, V lost 1 base, and 6 bases had no gene match. Germline V gives CDR1 LGHNA, CDR2 YNFKEQ. CDR3 length equals 16 residues. The CDR3 protein is CASSQVAGQPNTEAFF. The CDR3 DNA sequence: TGTGCCAGCAGCCAAGTAGCGGGACAGCCGAACACTGAAGCTTTCTTT.

DNA for the CDR3: TGTGCCAGCAGCTTAGGGGGACATGAAGCTTTCTTT. Amino acids: CASSLGGHEAFF. The chain employs TRBV11-1 and TRBJ1-1; tentative D call: TRBD1 (6 bases). In germline, CDR1 is SGHAT, CDR2 FQDESV (reference sequence). V dropped 1 base and J dropped 7 bases, with 7 bases sitting between them. The CDR3 runs to 12 residues.

The chain combines TRBV27 with TRBJ1-5; no firm D call. The CDR3 is 14 amino acids. The V end lost 0 bases, the J end lost 5 bases, and 8 bases lay between the germline ends. The germline V gene encodes CDR1 MNHEY and CDR2 SMNVEV (reference sequence). The CDR3 spells CASSLSAFDQPQHF. The CDR3 DNA reads TGTGCCAGCAGTTTATCGGCCTTTGATCAGCCCCAGCATTTT.

This clone was detected only once. J is TRBJ1-4 and V is TRBV5-1; D not certain. V was trimmed by 5 bases and J by 0 bases, leaving 14 bases between them. Germline V gene data show CDR1 as SGHRS and CDR2 as YFSETQ. The CDR3 has 16 amino acids. The CDR3 sequence: CASSQVSGATNEKLFF. The CDR3, as DNA: TGCGCCAGCAGTCAAGTTAGCGGAGCAACTAATGAAAAACTGTTTTTT.

The V gene is TRBV6-5, the J gene TRBJ1-4, with TRBD1 matching over 10 bases. The CDR3 totals 15 residues. The germline CDR1 and CDR2 sequences are MNHEY and SVGAGI. V shed 7 bases, J shed 7 bases, and the junction held 9 bases outside the gene matches. As DNA, the CDR3 is TGTGCCAGCACCAGGGGGGGACAGGGGAGTGAAAAACTGTTTTTT. It specifies CASTRGGQGSEKLFF.

The chain uses TRBV10-3 and TRBJ1-3; TRBD1 is a possible D gene (5 bases). V gave up 7 bases and J gave up 1 base, with 14 bases separating them. CDR3 length equals 15 residues. CDR1 is ENHRY and CDR2 is SYGVKD in the germline V gene. CDR3 amino acids: CAITMGGTSGNTIYF. CDR3 nucleotides: TGTGCCATCACCATGGGGGGGACTTCTGGAAACACCATATATTTT.

V gene TRBV28 combines with J gene TRBJ1-1; 8 positions agree with TRBD1. With 7 bases clipped from V and 1 base from J, the junction kept 8 bases outside the gene matches. CDR1 is MDHEN and CDR2 is SYDVKM in the germline V gene. The CDR3 runs to 15 residues. CDR3 in amino acids: CASTIQGVSNTEAFF. Written as DNA, the CDR3 is TGTGCCAGCACCATACAGGGGGTCTCGAACACTGAAGCTTTCTTT.